The source of this T cell receptor beta chain is a study of long-term antiretroviral therapy in people with HIV. Study context: The earliest samples came about a decade before the 2015 immediate-ART recommendation. General observations from the study: Increased diversity was seen after ART, yet it remained lower than in transplant donor controls. At every time point, clones expanded before ART dominated the repertoire.

This clone showed up just once. Its antigen is as yet unknown. No conserved phenylalanine or tryptophan ends this CDR3, so it is likely a read error. The CDR3 totals 12 residues. Germline CDR1 SGHAT, CDR2 FQNNGV. The V gene lost 3 bases and the J gene lost 2 bases, with 4 bases spanning the gap. They ran version v3.0 of the immunoSEQ assay at survey level. In sequencing, about 40,000-50,000 T-cell genomes per sample were targeted. Sequencing used immunoSEQ multiplex PCR; TCRdb keeps in-frame clones, though not all of them. The sample carries about 21,000 clones, more than 75% recorded once. The clonotype was recovered from a man in his 60s with HIV. The rearrangement links TRBV11-2 to TRBJ1-2, with D uncertain. The sequencing here drew on unsorted PBMCs, taken 2.3 years after starting antiretroviral therapy. The CDR3 nucleotides are TGTGCCAGCAGCTTCCGAAACTATGGCTACACCCTC. Residues: CASSFRNYGYTL.